This T cell receptor beta chain was recorded in a study of STAT5B mutations in CD4+ large granular lymphocyte leukemia (dated by TCRdb to between 2021 and 2024). With respect to the entire study: Among the healthy controls, the CDR3 'QG' motif was associated with a particular HLA allele. The study compared the TCRbeta repertoires of patients with CD4+ T-cell large granular lymphocyte leukemia against the TCRbeta repertoires of healthy blood donors. The purity of purified fractions was confirmed by flow cytometry on FACSCanto II or FACSVerse to exceed 95% among lymphocytes. What the research found in general, with its limitations: Main leukemic clonotypes were private to each patient, although roughly 26% appeared at low frequency in other patients' non-leukemic repertoires. The data were not HLA-matched, and the relatively small sample size could explain the higher clonality seen in CD4+ compared with CD8+ T-LGLL. Enrichment of TRBV06-family usage was observed among the top patient clones (8/27) relative to healthy controls (2/35). CD4-sorted patient repertoires appeared more clonal than healthy CD4+ repertoires, and this difference persisted after removing the putative leukemic clones.

Based on the germline V gene (reference sequence), the CDR1 and CDR2 sequences are SEHNR and FQNEAQ. The CDR3 sequence holds 16 residues, the cysteine and phenylalanine included. Only the CDR3 DNA stays, 48 bases, in frame from base 1. At the junction V is shortened by 5 bases and J by 2 bases, with 16 bases in between. TCRbeta rearrangements were sequenced from genomic DNA using the immunoSEQ assay at survey resolution. On the study's bioinformatics: In the TCR sequencing data, the lowest productive clonotype frequency that could be detected was 2.59 x 10-5. Only productive TCRbeta rearrangements, defined as complete and in-frame sequences, were included in the analyses. Simpson clonality, calculated in the immunoSEQ Analyzer version 3.0, was used as the measure of sample clonality. Clones were categorized by frequency as very rare, small, medium, large (1-20%) or hyperexpanded (>20%). Generation probabilities were estimated with OLGA 1.2.3, V-gene circos plots were made with VDJtools, specificities were searched in VDJdb, and CDR3 motifs were identified with GLIPH. What TCRdb holds here is the immuneACCESS table cut down to in-frame rearrangements. Part of the clones is not present; checked against another copy, under half of the missing clones reflect an unresolved V gene, and the others are unexplained. The DNA gave D and trimming, while V, J and clone size come from that table. The table for this sample lists tens of thousands of clones; around 88% of them were counted only once. The ten biggest clones cover about 0.91% of the sample.

About this clone itself: It has no known antigen specificity. The record has no base qualities; no much larger clone is one base away.

The healthy controls were 35 or so blood donors, and the buffy coats of these donors were supplied by the Finnish Red Cross blood service. All TCR-sequenced material derived from peripheral blood: patient blood samples and healthy donor buffy coats. Ficoll-Hypaque gradient centrifugation was used to isolate peripheral blood mononuclear cells. CD4+ cells were magnetically purified from the buffy coats of healthy controls. Genomic DNA was extracted with the Gentra Puregene Cell and Tissue kit and quantified on a Qubit 2.0 fluorometer. The receptor's source is a human donor in good health. The chain is made from TRBV7-9 and TRBJ1-5; possibly the D gene is TRBD1, per 5 matching bases. Sequencing input: CD4+ T cells from blood buffy coats. The sequenced DNA: TGTGCCAGCAGCCCACTAAGGGGACTTGGCAATCAGCCCCAGCATTTT. This yields the protein CASSPLRGLGNQPQHF.